A single sample is the source of the 9 T cell receptor beta chains below, sequenced in a study of blood T cell repertoires in COVID-19. TCRdb's copy holds only in-frame clones and misses some; the assay was immunoSEQ multiplex PCR. This sample carries almost 500,000 clones, about nine tenths of them seen once, and the ten largest clones take roughly 8%. Sequencing was carried out using PBMCs or T cells enriched from blood (not recorded which). The receptors come from a woman aged 55-69 years who had recovered from COVID-19.

The chain employs TRBV30 and TRBJ1-1; D may be TRBD1 (5 bases). Germline CDR1 reads GTSNPN; CDR2 reads SVGIG (reference sequence). The CDR3 length is 13 residues. V was clipped by 8 bases and J by 0 bases, with 13 bases between them. CDR3 nucleotides: TGTGCCCTCCAGCGGGACGTGAACACTGAAGCTTTCTTT. It yields the protein CALQRDVNTEAFF.

The V call is TRBV7-9, the J call TRBJ2-1; a weak D match, TRBD1 (6 bases). Germline V CDR1 and CDR2: SEHNR, FQNEAQ (reference sequence). Trimming removed 5 bases from V and 5 bases from J, with 10 bases in between. CDR3 length: 13 residues. CDR3 DNA sequence: TGTGCCAGCAGCCCTAGGACAGACAATGAGCAGTTCTTC. Translated, it gives CASSPRTDNEQFF.

This clone was observed a few times. The chain recombines TRBV27 with TRBJ1-6; 7 bases agree with TRBD1. The CDR3 is 15 residues long. CDR1 and CDR2 from the germline V gene are MNHEY and SMNVEV (reference sequence). V lost 5 bases and J lost 8; bases outside the gene matches: 9. The CDR3 reads CASSPLTGSDSPLHF. The CDR3 DNA is TGTGCCAGCAGTCCCCTGACAGGGAGCGATTCACCCCTCCACTTT.

This clone appeared once. This chain connects TRBV15 to TRBJ1-5; D gene unclear. V lost 11 bases to trimming and J lost 4 bases, with 15 bases between them. This CDR3 is built from 13 residues. CDR1 and CDR2 from the germline V gene are LNHNV and YYDKDF (reference sequence). The CDR3 reads CAPCADGNQPQHF. CDR3 nucleotides: TGTGCCCCCTGTGCGGATGGGAATCAGCCCCAGCATTTT.

The rearrangement links TRBV6-5 to TRBJ2-2, with D hard to call. The V end was cut by 6 bases, the J end by 1 base, with 6 bases between. The CDR3 is made up of 13 amino acids. CDR1 and CDR2 from the germline V gene are MNHEY and SVGAGI. The CDR3 region has the DNA TGTGCCAGCAGGGCCGAGAACACCGGGGAGCTGTTTTTT. It yields the protein CASRAENTGELFF.

The chain links TRBV19 to TRBJ1-2; D is possibly TRBD1 (5 bases). V was trimmed by 3 bases and J by 4 bases, leaving 12 bases between them. This CDR3 is built from 14 residues. The germline V gene has CDR1 LNHDA and CDR2 SQIVND (reference sequence). This CDR3 is CASSMGGRTYGYTF. CDR3 DNA sequence: TGTGCCAGTAGTATGGGGGGACGGACCTATGGCTACACCTTC.

The chain uses TRBV12-5 and TRBJ2-1; 10 bases fit TRBD2. The germline V gene has CDR1 LGHNT and CDR2 FRNRAP. The CDR3 is 16 amino acids. With V trimmed by 1 base and J by 8 bases, 8 bases remained unmatched. CDR3 in DNA: TGTGCTAGTGGTTTGGGTCTCAGCGGGGGGGGAGATGAGCAGTTCTTC. This sequence encodes CASGLGLSGGGDEQFF.

This chain connects TRBV18 to TRBJ2-2; D is unresolved. Germline V lookup: CDR1 KGHSH, CDR2 LQKENI. The CDR3 loop spans 15 amino acids. V dropped 2 bases and J dropped 0 bases, with 7 bases sitting between them. CDR3 coding DNA: TGTGCCAGCTCACCAGGGCTCCCGAACACCGGGGAGCTGTTTTTT. It yields the protein CASSPGLPNTGELFF.

The V gene is TRBV11-3, the J gene TRBJ1-1; the D is unclear. The germline gives CDR1 SGHNT, CDR2 YENEEA. This CDR3 comprises 12 residues. Trimming left V 5 bases short and J 4 bases short, with 8 bases between. In nucleotides, the CDR3 is TGTGCCAGCAGCCCCCGCGGCACTGAAGCTTTCTTT. Translating gives CASSPRGTEAFF.